The clone carrying this T cell receptor (beta chain) is deemed medium-sized. No antigen is known for it. V was clipped by 0 bases and J by 0 bases, with 7 bases between them. The CDR3 is 15 amino acids. CDR1 and CDR2 from the germline V gene are SGHAT and FQNNGV. The data were taken from a study of OX40 agonist ivuxolimab in advanced cancers. Study-wide findings and caveats: CD8+ T cells (on average) carried more expanded clones than CD4+ T cells. The CD4+ and CD8+ T cells in the blood had expanded clonally by week 6 at 0.1 to 3.0 mg/kg.

Sequencing used immunoSEQ multiplex PCR; TCRdb keeps in-frame clones, though not all of them. The sample consists of around 67,000 clones, around 80% of them appearing once. This chain links TRBV11-2 with TRBJ2-3, with D unresolved. The material was CD4+ or CD8+ T cells sorted from blood, obtained in a trial of the OX40 agonist ivuxolimab. The clonotype originates from an adult with an advanced solid tumor such as melanoma, head and neck, liver or kidney cancer. This CDR3 reads CASSLELDSTDTQYF. CDR3 sequence (DNA): TGTGCCAGCAGCTTAGAATTAGACAGCACAGATACGCAGTATTTT.